This section outlines one T cell receptor (beta chain) sequence together with its context. These data belong to a study of shared clonotypes between healthy human individuals. Using immunoSEQ multiplex PCR, the repertoire was profiled, and TCRdb retains in-frame clones only, with some absent. The sample yields over 750,000 clones, about 96% seen once. Trimming took off 6 bases at V and 8 bases at J, with 11 bases between the two ends. Germline loops: CDR1 DFQATT, CDR2 SNEGSKA (reference sequence). CDR3 length equals 11 residues. Positive CCR7 selection of CD45RO-negative cells yielded the naive CD8 cells, and terminally differentiated effector memory CD45RA+ cells were excluded. All the donors were Caucasian adults who lived in Nashville, Tennessee.

The sample was naive CD8+ T cells sorted from blood. The clonotype comes from a man between 25 and 39 years old in good health. J is TRBJ2-1 and V is TRBV20-1; the D is unclear. The CDR3 loop is CSAPTAHEQFF. CDR3 nucleotide sequence: TGCAGTGCCCCTACGGCCCATGAGCAGTTCTTC.